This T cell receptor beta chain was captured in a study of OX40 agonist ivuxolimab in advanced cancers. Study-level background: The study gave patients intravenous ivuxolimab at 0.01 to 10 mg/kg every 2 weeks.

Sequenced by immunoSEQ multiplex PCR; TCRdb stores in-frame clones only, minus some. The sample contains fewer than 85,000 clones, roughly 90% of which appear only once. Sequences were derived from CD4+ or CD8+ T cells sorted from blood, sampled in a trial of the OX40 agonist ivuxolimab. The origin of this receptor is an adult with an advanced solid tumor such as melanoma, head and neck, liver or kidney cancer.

CDR3 in DNA: TGTGCCAGCAGCGTAACCTCACAGGGGGCGGGGACCGGGGAGCTGTTTTTT. It specifies CASSVTSQGAGTGELFF. The genes are TRBV9 and TRBJ2-2, with TRBD1 identical over 9 bases. V was clipped by 1 base and J by 5 bases; unmatched bases: 9. Germline V CDR1 and CDR2: SGDLS, YYNGEE. The CDR3 contains 17 residues.